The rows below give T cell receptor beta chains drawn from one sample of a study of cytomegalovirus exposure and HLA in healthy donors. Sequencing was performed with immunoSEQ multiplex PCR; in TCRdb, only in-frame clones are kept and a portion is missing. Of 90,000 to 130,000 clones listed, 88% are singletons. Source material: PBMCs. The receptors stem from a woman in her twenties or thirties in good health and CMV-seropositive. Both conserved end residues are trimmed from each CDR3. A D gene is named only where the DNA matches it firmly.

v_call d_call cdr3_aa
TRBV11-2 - ASSLELARPAQY
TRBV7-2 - ASSLELNSPLH
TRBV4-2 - ASSQVGGDGYT
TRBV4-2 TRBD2 ASSQGPLGGSGIDNEQF
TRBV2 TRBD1 AGQELYGGYT
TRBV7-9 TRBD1 ASSSDRGPTYNSPLH
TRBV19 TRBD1 ASSIIPSRDRAYEQY
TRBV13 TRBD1 ASSDRDRGQLLSTDTQY
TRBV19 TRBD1 ASSTGTGNSPLH
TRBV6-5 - ASSYGHEQY
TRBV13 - ASTGAGADTEAF
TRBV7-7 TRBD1 ASSLGGTGINEQF
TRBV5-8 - ASSLGRNTEAF